These T cell receptor beta chains were read from a single sample in a study of OX40 agonist ivuxolimab in advanced cancers. Produced via immunoSEQ multiplex PCR; TCRdb's table is partial and in-frame only. The repertoire holds 89,000 or so clones, with about 90% as singletons. Sequencing was performed on CD4+ or CD8+ T cells sorted from blood, taken in a trial of the OX40 agonist ivuxolimab. These receptors were collected from an adult with an advanced solid tumor such as melanoma, head and neck, liver or kidney cancer. Both conserved end residues are part of each CDR3. A D gene is named only where the DNA matches it firmly. Size is stated for part of the rows, as once, few or many counts, or as a class when the clone is expanded.

TGTGCCAGCAGCTCGACAGGAGACAATCAGCCCCAGCATTTT	CASSSTGDNQPQHF	TRBV9	.	TRBJ1-5	.	14
TGTGCCTGGATGGTGTACACTGAAGCTTTCTTT	CAWMVYTEAFF	TRBV30	.	TRBJ1-1	.	11
TGTGCCAGCAGCTCGTCCGGGACAGCGAATCAGCCCCAGCATTTT	CASSSSGTANQPQHF	TRBV6-5	TRBD1	TRBJ1-5	.	15
TGTGCCAGCAGTTACTCCGCTAGCGCATACAATGAGCAGTTCTTC	CASSYSASAYNEQFF	TRBV6-6	.	TRBJ2-1	.	15
TGTGCCTGGAGTGTAATGGAAGGGACGGTGAACACTGAAGCTTTCTTT	CAWSVMEGTVNTEAFF	TRBV30	.	TRBJ1-1	.	16
TGTGCCACCAGCAGTTCCCAGGGGACAGTATCGAGCTCCTATAATTCACCCCTCCACTTT	CATSSSQGTVSSSYNSPLHF	TRBV15	TRBD1	TRBJ1-6	.	20
TGTGCCAGCAGCTTAAGCAGGACCTCTGGGGCCAACGTCCTGACTTTC	CASSLSRTSGANVLTF	TRBV11-3	.	TRBJ2-6	.	16
TGTGCCAGCAGCGGGAGTGCTAACTATGGCTACACCTTC	CASSGSANYGYTF	TRBV2	.	TRBJ1-2	.	13
TGTGCCAGCCCCCGGAGCGGGAGGGCCGGAGATACGCAGTATTTT	CASPRSGRAGDTQYF	TRBV11-3	TRBD2	TRBJ2-3	.	15
TGTGCTCAGGGGCCTGAAGCTTTCTTT	CAQGPEAFF	TRBV30	.	TRBJ1-1	.	9
TGTGCCAGCAGCCACCTGGAAGACGGGAACTATGGCTACACCTTC	CASSHLEDGNYGYTF	TRBV4-2	.	TRBJ1-2	.	15
TGTGCCAGCAGCCAAGTTAGCGGGGGGGAAGATACGCAGTATTTT	CASSQVSGGEDTQYF	TRBV4-2	TRBD2	TRBJ2-3	once	15
TGTGCCAGCAGTCCCGGGGGCAACACTGAAGCTTTCTTT	CASSPGGNTEAFF	TRBV28	.	TRBJ1-1	once	13
TGTGCCAGCAGTCTTAACAGGGCGGACTATGGCTACACCTTC	CASSLNRADYGYTF	TRBV6-6	.	TRBJ1-2	.	14
TGCAGCGGCAATTTGGACGGGGAAAACATTCAGTACTTC	CSGNLDGENIQYF	TRBV29-1	.	TRBJ2-4	.	13
TGCAGTGCCACCAGGGTCACTGAAGCTTTCTTT	CSATRVTEAFF	TRBV20-1	.	TRBJ1-1	few	11
TGTGCCAGCAGCTTTTTTGGGGACAATCAGCCCCAGCATTTT	CASSFFGDNQPQHF	TRBV7-9	.	TRBJ1-5	.	14
TGTGCCAGCAGCCCATCGGGGACCTACGAGCAGTACTTC	CASSPSGTYEQYF	TRBV7-6	.	TRBJ2-7	.	13
TGTGCCTGGAACAGCGGGGCGGCCGGGGAGCTGTTTTTT	CAWNSGAAGELFF	TRBV30	TRBD2	TRBJ2-2	.	13
TGCAGTGCTAGTCCCAGACTCGAGCAGTACTTC	CSASPRLEQYF	TRBV20-1	.	TRBJ2-7	once	11
TGTGCCAGCAGCTTTTGGTCCCCCACAAAGGGTGAGCAGTTCTTC	CASSFWSPTKGEQFF	TRBV11-2	.	TRBJ2-1	.	15
TGCGCCAGCAGCCACCAAGGGGGATATGGCTACACCTTC	CASSHQGGYGYTF	TRBV4-3	.	TRBJ1-2	once	13
TGTGCCAGCAGTTTTGCGGGAGGTACTGAGACCCAGTACTTC	CASSFAGGTETQYF	TRBV28	TRBD2	TRBJ2-5	once	14
TGCGCCAGCAGCCAAGATCTGGGGGAGTCGGTCAATGAGCAGTTCTTC	CASSQDLGESVNEQFF	TRBV4-1	.	TRBJ2-1	.	16
TGTGCCAGCAGTTACTCGTCTAGCCCAGGAACTGAGCAGTTCTTC	CASSYSSSPGTEQFF	TRBV6-6	.	TRBJ2-1	.	15
TGTGCCAGCAGCGCCGCAGGGGGCCGAGGGAATGAGCAGTTCTTC	CASSAAGGRGNEQFF	TRBV9	TRBD1	TRBJ2-1	.	15
.	CASSSSDRGIEQFF	TRBV27	.	TRBJ2-1	.	14
TGTGCCAGCGTTCTACAAGATACGCAGTATTTT	CASVLQDTQYF	TRBV6-6	.	TRBJ2-3	.	11
TGTGCCAGCGCCAAAGGGAATAGCTACGAGCAGTACTTC	CASAKGNSYEQYF	TRBV28	.	TRBJ2-7	.	13
TGTGCCTGGTCTGGCGGGAGGCTCCAGTATTTT	CAWSGGRLQYF	TRBV30	TRBD2	TRBJ2-3	.	11
TGTGCCACCTATACCGGGACAGGGGGTAATCAGCCCCAGCATTTT	CATYTGTGGNQPQHF	TRBV10-3	TRBD1	TRBJ1-5	.	15
TGTGCCAGCAGTGAATGGTGGTTAGGATCTCAAACCTACACCTTC	CASSEWWLGSQTYTF	TRBV6-1	.	TRBJ1-2	.	15
TGTGCCAGCAGCCCCAGGGGGGAAGGCAATCAGCCCCAGCATTTT	CASSPRGEGNQPQHF	TRBV28	TRBD1	TRBJ1-5	.	15
TGTGCCAGCAGCCCGAGACTAGCGGGGGAGGATTCCTACGAGCAGTACTTC	CASSPRLAGEDSYEQYF	TRBV4-2	TRBD2	TRBJ2-7	.	17
TGTGCCTGGACCAGAGCGGGAGTAACAGATACGCAGTATTTT	CAWTRAGVTDTQYF	TRBV30	TRBD2	TRBJ2-3	.	14
TGTGCCAGCAGCGATGGGGGGGAAGGAGGAGGAAACACCATATATTTT	CASSDGGEGGGNTIYF	TRBV9	.	TRBJ1-3	.	16
TGTGCCAGCAGCCTCGTCACCGGCTATGGCTACACCTTC	CASSLVTGYGYTF	TRBV7-6	.	TRBJ1-2	.	13
TGTGCCAGCAGCGTAGGGGGCAGGCTGCATGGCTACACCTTC	CASSVGGRLHGYTF	TRBV9	.	TRBJ1-2	.	14
TGTGCCAGCAGCTTAGACGGATTGAGCTCCTACGAGCAGTACTTC	CASSLDGLSSYEQYF	TRBV7-8	.	TRBJ2-7	.	15
TGTGCTAGTGGTTCGTTTCTCGCGGGGGGAGATACGCAGTATTTT	CASGSFLAGGDTQYF	TRBV12-5	TRBD2	TRBJ2-3	.	15
TGTGCCATCAGTGAGTCAAGGGGTAGCCACGAGCAGTACTTC	CAISESRGSHEQYF	TRBV10-3	.	TRBJ2-7	.	14
TGTGCCTGGGACTTCGTTTCTAACACTGAAGCTTTCTTT	CAWDFVSNTEAFF	TRBV30	.	TRBJ1-1	.	13
TGTGCCAGCAGCTTGTTGCAGGGTAAGAATGAGCAGTTCTTC	CASSLLQGKNEQFF	TRBV5-6	.	TRBJ2-1	.	14
TGTGCCAGCAGCCAGGGGGACCTCTCCTACGAGCAGTACTTC	CASSQGDLSYEQYF	TRBV5-5	TRBD1	TRBJ2-7	.	14
TGTGCCAGCAGTTTCCCCGCGGACAGGCTGAACACTGAAGCTTTCTTT	CASSFPADRLNTEAFF	TRBV28	TRBD1	TRBJ1-1	.	16